This T cell receptor (beta chain) was recorded in a study of T-cell memory formation after mild COVID-19. This clonotype was seen only a few times. Its antigen is currently unknown. TCRdb used MiXCR to reprocess the 5' RACE reads, holding one entry per CDR3 protein. The profile shows around 400,000 distinct CDR3 sequences, approximately 24% of them singletons. Germline V gene lookup returns CDR1 SEHNR and CDR2 FQNEAQ (reference sequence). This CDR3 comprises 13 residues. The V end lost 5 bases, the J end lost 6 bases, and 11 bases lay between the germline ends. Study-level findings and limits: Nothing confirmed that second-wave clones peaking on day 37 were specific for SARS-CoV-2. Pre-infection memory contained some responding clones, which suggested that cross-reactive memory had joined.

The sample was PBMCs or a T cell subset sorted from them (not recorded which). This sequence was found in an adult woman who had mild COVID-19 (a few samples of this study predate the infection). Cell type and time point are not known. The V and J genes are TRBV7-9 and TRBJ2-4; a possible D gene is TRBD1 (6 bases). The CDR3 is CASSMDSLNIQYF. In DNA, the CDR3 is TGTGCCAGCAGCATGGACAGTTTAAACATTCAGTACTTC.